Presented here are 27 T cell receptor beta chains from one specimen sequenced in a study of blood T cell repertoires in COVID-19. Some clones are missing from TCRdb's copy, which holds only in-frame ones; the method was immunoSEQ multiplex PCR. The data contain around 300,000 clones, 70% to 90% of them singletons. Material for sequencing was peripheral blood. The receptors here all came from a woman in her twenties or thirties with COVID-19, enrolled during active disease.

This clone was seen more than once but under ten times. The chain combines TRBV7-8 with TRBJ1-2, with D perhaps TRBD1 (5 bases). CDR1 and CDR2 from the germline V gene are SGHVS and FQNEAQ. V was cut by 1 base and J by 2 bases, with 20 bases left in between. CDR3 length: 18 amino acids. CDR3 in DNA: TGTGCCAGCAGCTTAGGTAGATTTGGGGGGAGAGGCAACTATGGCTACACCTTC. This codes for CASSLGRFGGRGNYGYTF.

This clone showed up just once. The chain employs TRBV28 and TRBJ1-2; the D gene is possibly TRBD1 (5 bases). CDR1 is MDHEN, CDR2 SYDVKM, per germline. The CDR3 consists of 13 residues. With 6 bases removed from V and 3 bases from J, the gap between germline ends came to 11 bases. This CDR3 reads CASRRQPDYGYTF. The CDR3, as DNA: TGTGCCAGCAGGCGACAGCCCGACTATGGCTACACCTTC.

V is TRBV12-3 or TRBV12-4 and J is TRBJ2-5, with a weak D call TRBD2 (6 bases). The CDR3 length is 13 residues. Deletions cut 6 bases from V and 3 bases from J, with 11 bases between. CDR3 loop: CASRTSVEETQYF. Here the CDR3 DNA reads TGTGCCAGCAGGACTAGTGTAGAAGAGACCCAGTACTTC.

The chain uses TRBV4-1 and TRBJ1-1; unclear D gene. Germline CDR1 reads MGHRA; CDR2 reads YSYEKL. Trimming took 5 bases from V and 8 from J, leaving 12 bases between them. CDR3 length: 12 residues. CDR3 loop: CASSAETSEAFF. The CDR3 region has the DNA TGCGCCAGCAGCGCCGAGACATCAGAAGCTTTCTTT.

This clone was picked up a small number of times. The rearrangement joins TRBV11-2 to TRBJ1-1; 7 nucleotides match TRBD1. The V segment lost 8 bases and the J segment 2 bases; nucleotides outside the gene matches: 5. The CDR3 extends over 13 amino acids. In germline, CDR1 is SGHAT, CDR2 FQNNGV. The CDR3 DNA follows: TGTGCCAGCGAAAGGGGGCGCAACACTGAAGCTTTCTTT. Translated: CASERGRNTEAFF.

V usage is TRBV3-1 (or the pseudogene TRBV3-2) and J usage is TRBJ1-1; possibly TRBD1 for D (6 bases). The germline gives CDR1 LGHDT, CDR2 YNNKEL (reference sequence). The CDR3 is 14 residues long. Trimming took off 4 bases at V and 2 bases at J, with 11 bases between the two ends. The chain's CDR3 is CASSLGQPNTEAFF. The CDR3 DNA sequence: TGTGCCAGCAGCCTAGGACAGCCAAACACTGAAGCTTTCTTT.

The chain recombines TRBV2 with TRBJ1-5, with a weak D call TRBD1 (6 bases). V gave up 8 bases and J gave up 5 bases, with 13 bases separating them. This CDR3 spans 13 amino acids. The germline V gene encodes CDR1 SNHLY and CDR2 FYNNEI. The CDR3, as DNA: TGTGCCAGCCGAGGACAGCTCTATCAGCCCCAGCATTTT. Translation gives CASRGQLYQPQHF.

J is TRBJ2-7 and V is TRBV27, with D perhaps matching TRBD1 (6 bases). Trimming removed 0 bases from V and 6 bases from J, with 12 bases in between. This CDR3 is built from 14 residues. Germline CDR1 MNHEY, CDR2 SMNVEV (reference sequence). CDR3 DNA: TGTGCCAGCAGTTTATCCCCCCAGGGGCCCGAGCAGTACGTC. Protein product: CASSLSPQGPEQYV.

The CDR3 sequence is CASRRGGSTGELFF. The CDR3 bases are TGTGCCAGCAGACGGGGGGGGTCCACCGGGGAGCTGTTTTTT. The chain links TRBV2 to TRBJ2-2; 8 positions agree with TRBD2. V lost 6 bases, J lost 4 bases, and 4 bases stayed unmatched. Per the germline V gene, CDR1 is SNHLY and CDR2 is FYNNEI. This CDR3 is 14 amino acids long.

This chain links TRBV28 with TRBJ2-5; TRBD2 aligns across 10 bases. Germline CDR1 reads MDHEN; CDR2 reads SYDVKM. V gave up 3 bases and J gave up 2 bases; unmatched junction bases: 6. The CDR3 runs to 16 residues. CDR3 bases: TGTGCCAGCAGTTTCCTTCTAGCGGGGGAGCAAGAGACCCAGTACTTC. Protein sequence: CASSFLLAGEQETQYF.

This chain connects TRBV2 to TRBJ1-5, with D uncertain. The CDR3 covers 15 residues. Germline values: CDR1 SNHLY, CDR2 FYNNEI. V lost 8 bases and J lost 3, with 17 bases in between. The CDR3 DNA is TGTGCCAGCGTCCGCGGGAATGGCATCAATCAGCCCCAGCATTTT. Its protein is CASVRGNGINQPQHF.

The genes are TRBV5-1 and TRBJ2-2, with D possibly matching TRBD1 (6 bases). The CDR3 covers 13 residues. Per the germline V gene, CDR1 is SGHRS and CDR2 is YFSETQ. V lost 0 bases to trimming and J lost 8 bases, with 8 bases between them. CDR3 in amino acids: CASSLVGTGELFF. In DNA, the CDR3 is TGCGCCAGCAGCTTGGTGGGGACAGGGGAGCTGTTTTTT.

The rearrangement uses TRBV7-2 and TRBJ1-5; weak D call: TRBD1 (5 bases). Germline lookup yields CDR1 SGHTA and CDR2 FQGNSA. The V gene lost 2 bases and the J gene lost 0 bases, with 8 bases spanning the gap. The CDR3 consists of 15 residues. CDR3 loop: CASSLMGGSNQPQHF. CDR3 nucleotides: TGTGCCAGCAGCTTAATGGGGGGTAGCAATCAGCCCCAGCATTTT.

This clone was observed a single time. The chain recombines TRBV7-9 with TRBJ1-2; a weak D match, TRBD1 (5 bases). This CDR3 contains 16 residues. Trimming cost V 0 bases and J 2 bases, with 13 bases left between them. Germline V gene sequence: CDR1 SEHNR, CDR2 FQNEAQ (reference sequence). The CDR3 DNA reads TGTGCCAGCAGCTTAGCTTTACATGACAGAAACTATGGCTACACCTTC. This sequence encodes CASSLALHDRNYGYTF.

This rearrangement joins TRBV7-9 to TRBJ1-1; 9 nucleotides agree with TRBD1. Germline assignment: CDR1 SEHNR and CDR2 FQNEAQ (reference sequence). The CDR3 has 12 amino acids. V shed 5 bases, J shed 8 bases, and the junction held 3 bases outside the gene matches. The CDR3 nucleotides are TGTGCCAGCAGCCTGGGACAGGGAGAAGCTTTCTTT. As protein: CASSLGQGEAFF. The full variable domain, in which reference TRBV7-9 and TRBJ1-1 provide the parts outside the CDR3, is DTGVSQNPRHKITKRGQNVTFRCDPISEHNRLYWYRQTLGQGPEFLTYFQNEAQLEKSRLLSDRFSAERPKGSFSTLEIQRTEQGDSAMYLCASSLGQGEAFFGQGTRLTVV.

The CDR3 region has the DNA TGTGCCACCAGCGCTGGGGAGGAGACCCAGTACTTC. This codes for CATSAGEETQYF. This sequence joins TRBV15 and TRBJ2-5; tentatively, D is TRBD2 (5 bases). With 5 bases removed from V and 5 bases from J, the gap between germline ends came to 9 bases. The germline V gene encodes CDR1 LNHNV and CDR2 YYDKDF (reference sequence). The CDR3 consists of 12 residues. Together with reference TRBV15 and TRBJ2-5, the CDR3 gives the full variable domain: DAMVIQNPRYQVTQFGKPVTLSCSQTLNHNVMYWYQQKSSQAPKLLFHYYDKDFNNEADTPDNFQSRRPNTSFCFLDIRSPGLGDTAMYLCATSAGEETQYFGPGTRLLVL.

V usage is TRBV19 and J usage is TRBJ1-4; D might be TRBD1 (6 bases). Trimming shortened V by 4 bases and J by 3 bases, and 9 bases separated the two germline ends. The germline CDR1 and CDR2 sequences are LNHDA and SQIVND (reference sequence). This CDR3 has 14 amino acids. The CDR3 DNA sequence: TGTGCCAGTAGTAGACAGGCGTCTAATGAAAAACTGTTTTTT. Encoded protein: CASSRQASNEKLFF.

The chain's CDR3 is CASSVEPRTYEQYF. The CDR3 DNA reads TGTGCCAGCAGCGTAGAACCCAGGACTTACGAGCAGTACTTC. This chain links TRBV9 with TRBJ2-7; tentatively, D is TRBD2 (5 bases). CDR1 SGDLS and CDR2 YYNGEE come from the germline V gene. This CDR3 is built from 14 residues. Trimming removed 0 bases at V and 4 bases at J, with 11 bases between.

The chain has TRBV5-4 and TRBJ2-7; possibly TRBD1 for D (5 bases). V was pared by 0 bases and J by 3 bases, with 10 bases between. Germline V CDR1 and CDR2: SGHNT, YYREEE (reference sequence). The CDR3 consists of 14 residues. The DNA for the CDR3 is TGTGCCAGCAGCTTGGGTCAGGGTCTCTACGAGCAGTACTTC. Translating it yields CASSLGQGLYEQYF.

The chain carries TRBV7-9 and TRBJ2-3; no reliable D call. CDR1 is SEHNR and CDR2 is FQNEAQ in the germline V gene (reference sequence). Trimming shortened V by 5 bases and J by 4 bases, and 10 bases separated the two germline ends. The CDR3 has 13 residues. For the CDR3, the DNA is TGTGCCAGCAGCCTCCTCTCGGCAGATACGCAGTATTTT. Amino acids: CASSLLSADTQYF.

This chain connects TRBV2 to TRBJ1-1; D possibly corresponds to TRBD1 (6 bases). V dropped 0 bases and J dropped 0 bases, with 8 bases sitting between them. CDR3 size: 15 residues. Germline-derived CDR1 and CDR2 are SNHLY and FYNNEI. CDR3: CASSEARTVNTEAFF. The CDR3 coding sequence is TGTGCCAGCAGTGAAGCGCGGACAGTGAACACTGAAGCTTTCTTT.

This rearrangement joins TRBV5-1 to TRBJ1-1, with 7 bases lining up with TRBD1. Germline assignment: CDR1 SGHRS and CDR2 YFSETQ. The CDR3 length is 17 residues. V was pared by 4 bases and J by 5 bases, with 17 bases of the junction left unmatched. The CDR3 coding sequence is TGCGCCAGCAGCCAAGGGACAGTGGGGAGAAGGGGAACTGAAGCTTTCTTT. This encodes CASSQGTVGRRGTEAFF. Full variable domain (outside the CDR3, taken from reference TRBV5-1 and TRBJ1-1): KAGVTQTPRYLIKTRGQQVTLSCSPISGHRSVSWYQQTPGQGLQFLFEYFSETQRNKGNFPGRFSGRQFSNSRSEMNVSTLELGDSALYLCASSQGTVGRRGTEAFFGQGTRLTVV.

CDR3 sequence (DNA): TGTGCCACCAGCAGCTCGGGACTAGCGGGGACCTTTGAGCAGTTCTTC. This translates into CATSSSGLAGTFEQFF. The rearrangement uses TRBV15 and TRBJ2-1, with 13 positions matching TRBD2. CDR3 length: 16 residues. Germline V CDR1 and CDR2: LNHNV, YYDKDF (reference sequence). With 3 bases clipped from V and 9 bases from J, the junction kept 8 bases outside the gene matches.

The chain is built from TRBV18 and TRBJ2-5; D is uncertain. Per the germline V gene, CDR1 is KGHSH and CDR2 is LQKENI. This CDR3 comprises 13 residues. V shed 4 bases and J shed 7 bases, with 13 bases lying between them. In DNA, the CDR3 is TGTGCCAGCTCACGTGGAGTCCTGGGGACCCAGTACTTC. Amino acid sequence: CASSRGVLGTQYF. The full variable domain, completed using reference TRBV18 and TRBJ2-5, is NAGVMQNPRHLVRRRGQEARLRCSPMKGHSHVYWYRQLPEEGLKFMVYLQKENIIDESGMPKERFSAEFPKEGPSILRIQQVVRGDSAAYFCASSRGVLGTQYFGPGTRLLVL.

The chain links TRBV24-1 to TRBJ2-5; 8 nucleotides line up with TRBD2. Germline V gene sequence: CDR1 KGHDR, CDR2 SFDVKD. V shed 4 bases, J shed 4 bases, and the junction held 7 bases outside the gene matches. The CDR3 sequence is 15 residues long. The CDR3 here is CATSEISGGSETQYF. The CDR3 DNA follows: TGTGCCACCAGTGAAATTTCGGGGGGGTCAGAGACCCAGTACTTC.

The rearrangement uses TRBV5-8 and TRBJ1-5; 11 positions match TRBD1. Germline assignment: CDR1 SGHTS and CDR2 YDEGEE. The trim removed 4 bases at V and 6 bases at J, leaving 6 bases unmatched. The CDR3 is made up of 15 amino acids. The CDR3 DNA is TGTGCCAGCAGCCGGGACAGGGGGTCAGGTCAGCCCCAGCATTTT. It yields the protein CASSRDRGSGQPQHF.

CDR3 nucleotides: TGCAGCGTTGTATTGGGACAGCAATCGGGCAATGAGCAGTTCTTC. Protein: CSVVLGQQSGNEQFF. The chain couples TRBV29-1 to TRBJ2-1, with 7 bases lining up with TRBD1. CDR3 length: 15 residues. Unmatched junction bases numbered 12, after V lost 4 bases and J lost 6 bases. CDR1 is SQVTM, CDR2 ANQGSEA, per germline.